These 15 T cell receptor beta chains originate from one sample sequenced in a study of technical replicates of blood from a few donors. Clones were read by immunoSEQ multiplex PCR, and TCRdb kept only the in-frame ones, dropping some. Of about 73,000 clones in the sample, 93% were seen once. The sequencing input was T cells isolated from PBMCs. Receptors were obtained from a human donor in good health.

The chain combines TRBV2 with TRBJ2-5; 8 nucleotides align to TRBD1. Germline CDR1 and CDR2: SNHLY and FYNNEI. The CDR3 consists of 16 residues. Trimming took 4 bases from V and 5 from J; bases not matched to a gene: 12. The CDR3 region is CASSAPPTGAGETQYF. Written as DNA, the CDR3 is TGTGCCAGCAGTGCCCCCCCGACAGGGGCTGGGGAGACCCAGTACTTC.

This clone has just a few counts. J is TRBJ2-5 and V is TRBV2; 9 bases are shared with TRBD2. The CDR3 contains 14 residues. Unmatched junction bases numbered 3, after V lost 6 bases and J lost 1 base. Germline V CDR1 and CDR2: SNHLY, FYNNEI. The CDR3 spells CASRRGGPQETQYF. CDR3 nucleotide sequence: TGTGCCAGCAGGCGGGGGGGGCCCCAAGAGACCCAGTACTTC.

CDR3: CASSQRQGETQYF. CDR3 bases: TGCGCCAGCAGCCAAAGACAGGGAGAGACCCAGTACTTC. The chain employs TRBV4-1 and TRBJ2-5; TRBD1 agrees at 7 bases. CDR1 is MGHRA, CDR2 YSYEKL, per germline. This CDR3 is built from 13 residues. V trimming: 2 bases; J trimming: 4 bases; junction bases outside the gene matches: 1.

This chain links TRBV30 with TRBJ1-2, with 9 bases matching TRBD1. Germline lookup yields CDR1 GTSNPN and CDR2 SVGIG (reference sequence). V shed 1 base, J shed 3 bases, and the junction held 6 bases outside the gene matches. The CDR3 is 15 residues long. DNA for the CDR3: TGTGCCTGGAGTGCCACCGGGACAGGGTACTATGGCTACACCTTC. It codes for CAWSATGTGYYGYTF.

The chain employs TRBV6-4 and TRBJ2-1; 8 bases align to TRBD2. CDR1 is MRHNA and CDR2 is SNTAGT in the germline V gene. V was clipped by 1 base and J by 10 bases; unmatched bases: 9. The CDR3 is 15 amino acids. The CDR3 here is CASSDWRGEVGEQFF. For the CDR3, the DNA is TGTGCCAGCAGTGACTGGCGGGGGGAGGTAGGGGAGCAGTTCTTC.

This chain connects TRBV7-9 to TRBJ1-2; 9 bases line up with TRBD1. Per the germline V gene, CDR1 is SEHNR and CDR2 is FQNEAQ (reference sequence). The CDR3 has 18 amino acids. J was trimmed by 8 bases and V by 3 bases; bases with no gene match: 19. The DNA for the CDR3 is TGTGCCAGCAGCTTCGGGGGACAGGGCAAACTAACCCTTGAGGGCTACACCTTC. This encodes CASSFGGQGKLTLEGYTF.

V is TRBV4-1 and J is TRBJ2-1, with TRBD2 matching 8 bases. The J segment lost 6 bases and the V segment lost 4 bases, leaving 8 bases of the junction unmatched. Germline V gene sequence: CDR1 MGHRA, CDR2 YSYEKL. The length of the CDR3 is 15 residues. The CDR3 spells CASSRGLEPSNEQFF. The CDR3 region has the DNA TGCGCCAGCAGCCGGGGACTAGAGCCTTCCAATGAGCAGTTCTTC.

The V call is TRBV6-1, the J call TRBJ2-2, with TRBD2 identical over 9 bases. Germline lookup yields CDR1 MNHNS and CDR2 SASEGT. The CDR3 is 17 amino acids. The V and J ends lost 4 bases and 4 bases, in that order; junction bases with no gene match: 10. The CDR3 protein is CASSGTSSGSATGELFF. CDR3 sequence (DNA): TGTGCCAGCAGTGGGACCAGTAGCGGGAGTGCCACCGGGGAGCTGTTTTTT.

The chain combines TRBV19 with TRBJ1-5; 9 nucleotides align to TRBD1. This CDR3 region has 15 residues. Trimming cost V 3 bases and J 9 bases; bases outside gene matches: 9. Per germline, CDR1 LNHDA and CDR2 SQIVND (reference sequence). The CDR3 region is CASSIMGQGTGPQHF. The CDR3 DNA sequence: TGTGCCAGTAGTATTATGGGACAGGGCACTGGGCCCCAGCATTTT.

The table lists this clone with a few counts. V usage is TRBV30 and J usage is TRBJ2-5; 9 nucleotides agree with TRBD2. The V and J ends lost 3 bases and 3 bases, in that order; junction bases with no gene match: 5. CDR1 is GTSNPN and CDR2 is SVGIG in the germline V gene (reference sequence). This CDR3 comprises 14 residues. In nucleotides, the CDR3 is TGTGCCTGGAGCCCATTAGCGGGGGAAGAGACCCAGTACTTC. Translation: CAWSPLAGEETQYF.

V is TRBV5-4 and J is TRBJ2-7; D perhaps matches TRBD1 (5 bases). V lost 4 bases and J 5 bases, leaving 13 bases between the germline ends. The V gene's germline CDR1 is SGHNT and CDR2 YYREEE (reference sequence). The CDR3 runs 13 residues. This CDR3 is CASSPQGSDEQYF. CDR3 bases: TGTGCCAGCAGCCCCCAGGGTTCCGACGAGCAGTACTTC.

The J gene is TRBJ1-1, the V gene TRBV7-2; the D gene is possibly TRBD1 (5 bases). V was clipped by 1 base and J by 3 bases, with 12 bases between them. The germline gives CDR1 SGHTA, CDR2 FQGNSA. CDR3 length: 15 residues. CDR3 protein: CASSLVGGVDTEAFF. The CDR3 region has the DNA TGTGCCAGCAGCTTAGTAGGAGGGGTCGACACTGAAGCTTTCTTT.

The rearrangement links TRBV11-2 to TRBJ2-5; D perhaps matches TRBD2 (7 bases). The CDR3 covers 14 residues. The V gene's germline CDR1 is SGHAT and CDR2 FQNNGV. Trimming cost V 5 bases and J 7 bases, with 17 bases left between them. The CDR3 DNA follows: TGTGCCAGCAGCCCAGGGGACTACAGTGGGACCCAGTACTTC. It specifies CASSPGDYSGTQYF.

The rearrangement uses TRBV27 and TRBJ2-2; D perhaps matches TRBD2 (6 bases). The CDR3 covers 15 residues. In germline, CDR1 is MNHEY, CDR2 SMNVEV (reference sequence). V shed 8 bases and J shed 1 base, with 14 bases lying between them. The CDR3 DNA is TGTGCCAGCGGAACGGGACTCCTGAACACCGGGGAGCTGTTTTTT. Amino acids: CASGTGLLNTGELFF.

The V and J genes are TRBV18 and TRBJ1-5; D is unclear. CDR1 is KGHSH, CDR2 LQKENI, per germline. V was pared by 3 bases and J by 0 bases, with 18 bases between. This CDR3 contains 18 residues. The CDR3 bases are TGTGCCAGCTCACCCAAGGAACGCACAGCTTTTAGCAATCAGCCCCAGCATTTT. This translates into CASSPKERTAFSNQPQHF.